Presented here are 31 T cell receptor beta chains from one specimen sequenced in a study of regulatory T cells in long-lasting Graves disease. Assembly of TCR beta libraries relied on iRepertoire HTBI primers together with Arm-PCR of CDR3 regions. TCRdb reanalysed the multiplex PCR reads using MiXCR and keeps one entry per CDR3 protein. The data show under 700,000 distinct CDR3 sequences, with 15% to 20% seen just once and around a quarter held by the top ten. The time point: newly diagnosed GD, antithyroid drugs for less than 3 months. The TCR library was prepared using RNA isolated from PBMCs. These data were also reused for a study on T cells in Graves' hyperthyroidism and ophthalmopathy.

The input for sequencing was peripheral blood mononuclear cells (PBMCs), taken at new diagnosis, from a patient treated with antithyroid drugs. The source is a woman aged 35-60 years with Graves disease.

Many counts were recorded for this clonotype. V gene TRBV28 combines with J gene TRBJ2-1, with TRBD2 matching 8 bases. Germline lookup yields CDR1 MDHEN and CDR2 SYDVKM. This CDR3 spans 13 amino acids. Germline trimming cut 5 bases from V and 10 bases from J; bases unmatched to any gene: 7. The CDR3 spells CASSLTLAGEQFF. In DNA form, the CDR3 reads TGTGCCAGCAGTCTTACGTTAGCGGGGGAGCAGTTCTTC.

The chain joins TRBV28 to TRBJ2-5, with unresolved D. Germline V gene sequence: CDR1 MDHEN, CDR2 SYDVKM. This CDR3 is 16 amino acids long. With 0 bases removed from V and 3 bases from J, the gap between germline ends came to 14 bases. The CDR3 sequence: CASSLWRLGREETQYF. The CDR3 region has the DNA TGTGCCAGCAGTTTATGGCGACTGGGAAGAGAAGAGACCCAGTACTTC.

The table lists this clonotype with a few counts. The chain links TRBV20-1 to TRBJ2-7; D may match TRBD1 or TRBD2 (6 bases each). This CDR3 spans 15 amino acids. Trimming shortened V by 3 bases and J by 3 bases, and 18 bases separated the two germline ends. Looked up from germline, CDR1 is DFQATT and CDR2 is SNEGSKA (reference sequence). CDR3 in DNA: TGCAGTGCTAGCCTCCCGGCGGGACAAAGCTACGAGCAGTACTTC. Amino acids: CSASLPAGQSYEQYF.

In this sample, this clonotype turned up a few times. This chain links TRBV5-4 with TRBJ1-6; 10 nucleotides match TRBD1. The junction had 3 bases not matched to a gene; V was cut back by 4 bases and J by 5 bases. This CDR3 is 15 amino acids long. CDR1 is SGHNT, CDR2 YYREEE, per germline (reference sequence). The CDR3 loop reads CASSIGTGDNSPLHF. Written as DNA, the CDR3 is TGTGCCAGCAGCATTGGGACAGGGGATAATTCACCCCTCCACTTT.

The genes are TRBV5-5 and TRBJ1-3; 7 positions agree with TRBD1. J lost 2 bases, V lost 2 bases, and 7 bases had no gene match. This CDR3 comprises 16 residues. Germline CDR1 SGHKS, CDR2 YYEKEE (reference sequence). The CDR3 DNA is TGTGCCAGCAGCTTTGACAGGGAGTTTGCTGGAAACACCATATATTTT. Its translation: CASSFDREFAGNTIYF.

The V gene is TRBV4-1, the J gene TRBJ2-7, with TRBD2 identical over 9 bases. Germline V lookup: CDR1 MGHRA, CDR2 YSYEKL. This CDR3 spans 15 amino acids. V lost 5 bases and J lost 3; bases outside the gene matches: 8. The CDR3 here is CASSYQRGVIYEQYF. CDR3 nucleotides: TGCGCCAGCAGCTACCAGCGGGGGGTTATCTACGAGCAGTACTTC.

This clonotype was recorded at least ten times. The chain links TRBV20-1 to TRBJ2-4; 8 bases are shared with TRBD1. V gave up 3 bases and J gave up 1 base; unmatched junction bases: 2. CDR1 is DFQATT, CDR2 SNEGSKA, per germline (reference sequence). The CDR3 runs to 14 residues. CDR3 bases: TGCAGTGCTAGGACAGGGGAGGCCAAAAACATTCAGTACTTC. It specifies CSARTGEAKNIQYF.

This clonotype was detected a few times. The chain has TRBV29-1 and TRBJ2-1; 8 bases fit TRBD2. The J segment lost 10 bases and the V segment lost 4 bases, leaving 6 bases of the junction unmatched. The germline CDR1 and CDR2 sequences are SQVTM and ANQGSEA. This CDR3 is 12 amino acids long. The CDR3 DNA reads as TGCAGCGTTGCGGGGGGGCTTCGGGAGCAGTTCTTC. It encodes CSVAGGLREQFF.

Many counts were recorded for this clonotype. This chain uses TRBV30 with TRBJ2-7; a weak D match, TRBD2 (5 bases). Between the trimmed V and J ends, which lost 3 bases and 6 bases, there was a span of 15 bases. CDR1 is GTSNPN and CDR2 is SVGIG in the germline V gene (reference sequence). The CDR3 has 13 residues. CDR3 coding DNA: TGTGCCTGGAGCGGGGTATCACGGGGCGAGCAGTACTTC. It yields the protein CAWSGVSRGEQYF.

In its sample, this clonotype was seen many times. The V gene is TRBV28, the J gene TRBJ2-3; 9 positions match TRBD2. CDR3 size: 16 residues. V trimming: 2 bases; J trimming: 5 bases; junction bases outside the gene matches: 8. Looked up from germline, CDR1 is MDHEN and CDR2 is SYDVKM. CDR3 region: CASSLIVGGGVDTQYF. In nucleotides, the CDR3 is TGTGCCAGCAGTTTAATCGTTGGCGGGGGGGTAGATACGCAGTATTTT.

The rearrangement links TRBV4-1 to TRBJ1-4, with D hard to call. The germline gives CDR1 MGHRA, CDR2 YSYEKL. The CDR3 totals 14 residues. Trimming took off 4 bases at V and 4 bases at J, with 10 bases between the two ends. This CDR3 reads CASSPPRDNEKLFF. In DNA form, the CDR3 reads TGCGCCAGCAGCCCCCCCCGGGATAATGAAAAACTGTTTTTT.

This clonotype has a count of ten or more. The chain employs TRBV12-3 or TRBV12-4 and TRBJ2-7, with 9 positions matching TRBD2. The trim removed 6 bases at V and 3 bases at J, leaving 15 bases unmatched. This CDR3 has 17 residues. Written as DNA, the CDR3 is TGTGCCAGCAGCCCCCGCGGGGGGGCGGGGGTAAACTACGAGCAGTACTTC. Protein sequence: CASSPRGGAGVNYEQYF.

Written as DNA, the CDR3 is TGTGCCAGCAGCTCCTCCCGACAGACCAGGAACACTGAAGCTTTCTTT. It codes for CASSSSRQTRNTEAFF. The rearrangement joins TRBV7-9 to TRBJ1-1, with a tentative D call TRBD1 (5 bases). The length of the CDR3 is 16 residues. V lost 4 bases and J lost 1, with 16 bases in between. Germline CDR1 SEHNR, CDR2 FQNEAQ (reference sequence).

A few counts support this clonotype. This chain uses TRBV5-1 with TRBJ1-2; maybe TRBD1 (5 bases). CDR3 length: 14 residues. Germline V gene lookup returns CDR1 SGHRS and CDR2 YFSETQ. V was trimmed by 2 bases and J by 2 bases, leaving 10 bases between them. The CDR3 is CASSLQPGNYGYTF. CDR3 bases: TGCGCCAGCAGCTTACAGCCAGGGAACTATGGCTACACCTTC.

This clonotype turned up a few times. V is TRBV10-3 and J is TRBJ2-1, with D maybe TRBD1 (6 bases). The CDR3 contains 15 residues. Trimming stripped 7 bases from V and 4 bases from J, with 17 bases between. The germline gives CDR1 ENHRY, CDR2 SYGVKD. This CDR3 reads CAIINTGHIYNEQFF. The CDR3, as DNA: TGTGCCATCATCAACACGGGACACATATACAATGAGCAGTTCTTC.

The CDR3 protein is CASTVGGPYNEQFF. For the CDR3, the DNA is TGTGCCAGCACCGTCGGGGGGCCCTACAATGAGCAGTTCTTC. The chain recombines TRBV28 with TRBJ2-1; TRBD2 might be the D (7 bases). Germline CDR1 is MDHEN and CDR2 is SYDVKM. Between the trimmed V and J ends, which lost 7 bases and 2 bases, there was a span of 12 bases. The CDR3 is 14 residues long.

The V and J genes are TRBV19 and TRBJ1-5; 9 bases match TRBD1. The CDR3 runs 16 residues. Germline loops: CDR1 LNHDA, CDR2 SQIVND (reference sequence). Trimming cost V 7 bases and J 3 bases; bases outside gene matches: 10. As DNA, the CDR3 is TGTGCCAGTACCGTTCCCGGGACAGGGTTCAATCAGCCCCAGCATTTT. Its translation: CASTVPGTGFNQPQHF.

The rearrangement uses TRBV2 and TRBJ1-2, with 7 positions matching TRBD1. Germline V lookup: CDR1 SNHLY, CDR2 FYNNEI. This CDR3 comprises 13 residues. Trimming removed 6 bases from V and 3 bases from J; junction bases left unmatched: 4. CDR3 loop: CASRIGTDYGYTF. CDR3 sequence (DNA): TGTGCCAGCAGGATCGGGACAGACTATGGCTACACCTTC.

As regards this clonotype: The CDR3 does not end in the conserved phenylalanine or tryptophan, so this is likely a read error. The chain is built from TRBV12-3 or TRBV12-4 and TRBJ2-5; TRBD2 aligns across 8 bases. J gave up 5 bases and V 3 bases, and 8 bases lay outside the gene matches. The CDR3 covers 15 residues. Here the CDR3 reads CASSLTSARLETQYS. For the CDR3, the DNA is TGTGCCAGCAGTTTGACTAGCGCACGGTTGGAGACCCAGTACTCC.

This CDR3 is CAISPRVKTSGGNNEQFF. The CDR3 nucleotides read TGTGCCATCAGCCCTAGGGTTAAAACTAGCGGGGGTAACAATGAGCAGTTCTTC. This sequence joins TRBV10-3 and TRBJ2-1, with 11 nucleotides matching TRBD2. Trimming took 6 bases from V and 5 from J; bases not matched to a gene: 15. Germline CDR1 is ENHRY and CDR2 is SYGVKD. This CDR3 is 18 amino acids long.

The chain combines TRBV10-3 with TRBJ2-3; 10 bases agree with TRBD2. The V and J ends lost 6 bases and 3 bases, in that order; junction bases with no gene match: 6. Per germline, CDR1 ENHRY and CDR2 SYGVKD. This CDR3 is 15 amino acids long. The CDR3, as DNA: TGTGCCATCAGCTATACTAGCGGGGTAACAGATACGCAGTATTTT. Translation gives CAISYTSGVTDTQYF.

In this sample, this clonotype turned up a few times. CDR3 sequence: CASSTSWTGDQPQHF. The CDR3 coding sequence is TGTGCCAGCAGCACCAGCTGGACAGGGGATCAGCCCCAGCATTTT. This rearrangement joins TRBV6-1 to TRBJ1-5, with 9 bases identical to TRBD1. The CDR3 runs 15 residues. V gave up 6 bases and J gave up 5 bases; unmatched junction bases: 8. Per germline, CDR1 MNHNS and CDR2 SASEGT.

V usage is TRBV7-2 and J usage is TRBJ1-6; D not certain. Germline V CDR1 and CDR2: SGHTA, FQGNSA. The CDR3 is 13 amino acids. Trimming took off 8 bases at V and 6 bases at J, with 11 bases between the two ends. CDR3 nucleotide sequence: TGTGCCAGCCAAGACCTAAGTAATTCACCCCTCCACTTT. Encoded protein: CASQDLSNSPLHF.

At least ten counts were recorded for this clonotype. V gene TRBV7-9 combines with J gene TRBJ1-1, with D tentatively TRBD1 (6 bases). Trimming cost V 0 bases and J 0 bases, with 11 bases left between them. From germline, CDR1 is SEHNR and CDR2 FQNEAQ (reference sequence). CDR3 size: 16 residues. The CDR3 region has the DNA TGTGCCAGCAGCTTAGCGTCTGGGGGGCTGAACACTGAAGCTTTCTTT. As protein: CASSLASGGLNTEAFF. Variable domain in full (rest from reference TRBV7-9 and TRBJ1-1): DTGVSQNPRHKITKRGQNVTFRCDPISEHNRLYWYRQTLGQGPEFLTYFQNEAQLEKSRLLSDRFSAERPKGSFSTLEIQRTEQGDSAMYLCASSLASGGLNTEAFFGQGTRLTVV.

The V gene is TRBV5-1, the J gene TRBJ1-6; possible D gene TRBD1, 6 bases. The length of the CDR3 is 14 residues. Trimming took 5 bases from V and 7 from J, leaving 13 bases between them. Germline lookup yields CDR1 SGHRS and CDR2 YFSETQ. The CDR3 protein is CASRNGQPNSPLHF. CDR3 coding DNA: TGCGCCAGCAGAAACGGACAGCCAAATTCACCCCTCCACTTT.

This clonotype was counted at least ten times. The rearrangement joins TRBV3-1 to TRBJ1-1; 7 nucleotides agree with TRBD1. The ends lost 0 bases at V and 5 bases at J; junction bases unmatched: 3. CDR1 is LGHDT, CDR2 YNNKEL, per germline (reference sequence). The CDR3 length is 14 residues. The CDR3 loop reads CASSQEARGTEAFF. The CDR3 DNA is TGTGCCAGCAGCCAAGAGGCCAGGGGGACTGAAGCTTTCTTT. The full variable domain, its missing parts supplied by reference TRBV3-1 and TRBJ1-1, is DTAVSQTPKYLVTQMGNDKSIKCEQNLGHDTMYWYKQDSKKFLKIMFSYNNKELIINETVPNRFSPKSPDKAHLNLHINSLELGDSAVYFCASSQEARGTEAFFGQGTRLTVV.

The CDR3 DNA reads as TGTGCCAGCAGTTTCGAAACCGGGGCGCGCACCGGGGAGCTGTTTTTT. Translation gives CASSFETGARTGELFF. The rearrangement joins TRBV28 to TRBJ2-2; D may be TRBD1 or TRBD2 (5 bases each). V dropped 3 bases and J dropped 4 bases, with 15 bases sitting between them. Looked up from germline, CDR1 is MDHEN and CDR2 is SYDVKM. The CDR3 spans 16 residues.

This clonotype was recorded many times. This chain connects TRBV9 to TRBJ2-3; D call uncertain. Between the trimmed V and J ends, which lost 0 bases and 3 bases, there was a span of 5 bases. The CDR3 spans 13 residues. Per the germline V gene, CDR1 is SGDLS and CDR2 is YYNGEE. The CDR3 reads CASSVARTDTQYF. DNA for the CDR3: TGTGCCAGCAGCGTAGCTAGGACAGATACGCAGTATTTT.

The chain recombines TRBV5-8 with TRBJ2-7; D could derive from TRBD1 or TRBD2 (6 bases each). The CDR3 sequence is 16 residues long. The V end was cut by 6 bases, the J end by 0 bases, with 19 bases between. Germline CDR1 is SGHTS and CDR2 is YDEGEE. CDR3 region: CASNPLRDINSYEQYF. The DNA of the CDR3 is TGTGCCAGCAACCCACTGCGGGACATAAACTCCTACGAGCAGTACTTC.

This clonotype was found many times. J is TRBJ1-2 and V is TRBV20-1, with D possibly matching TRBD1 (5 bases). Trimming removed 5 bases from V and 8 bases from J, with 15 bases in between. Germline lookup yields CDR1 DFQATT and CDR2 SNEGSKA (reference sequence). The CDR3 has 12 amino acids. In DNA, the CDR3 is TGCAGTGCTTCCAGACAGACGGGCGGCTACACCTTC. Amino acids: CSASRQTGGYTF.

A few counts support this clonotype. V usage is TRBV6-1 and J usage is TRBJ1-5, with D perhaps TRBD1 (6 bases). Germline CDR1 reads MNHNS; CDR2 reads SASEGT. Deletions cut 7 bases from V and 2 bases from J, with 18 bases between. This CDR3 spans 16 amino acids. Here the CDR3 reads CASTLDGGGGNQPQHF. The CDR3 region has the DNA TGTGCCAGCACCCTGGACGGAGGGGGGGGCAATCAGCCCCAGCATTTT.